What follows are 21 T cell receptor beta chains derived from one specimen sequenced in a study of radiotherapy plus CTLA-4 blockade in lung cancer. Assay: immunoSEQ multiplex PCR; the TCRdb copy retains only in-frame clones and omits some. The table lists around 130,000 clones, about 87% of them singletons. The material was peripheral blood, obtained from a patient treated with radiotherapy plus ipilimumab. These receptors were collected from a human donor with non-small cell lung cancer that progressed on radiotherapy plus ipilimumab.

J is TRBJ2-3 and V is TRBV6-1; 8 bases are shared with TRBD2. Germline trimming cut 1 base from V and 2 bases from J; bases unmatched to any gene: 5. The germline CDR1 and CDR2 sequences are MNHNS and SASEGT. The CDR3 has 16 residues. CDR3 sequence (DNA): TGTGCCAGCAGTGAAGTCGCGGGAGGAATCACAGATACGCAGTATTTT. Translated, it gives CASSEVAGGITDTQYF.

The genes are TRBV6-1 and TRBJ2-5; 8 bases fit TRBD2. TRBJ2-7 matches the DNA end more closely, so the J call is doubtful. From germline, CDR1 is MNHNS and CDR2 SASEGT. The CDR3 totals 13 residues. DNA of the CDR3: TGTGCCAGCACCTTAAGCGGGAGCAACGAGCAGTACTTC. It yields the protein CASTLSGSNEQYF.

The chain employs TRBV2 and TRBJ2-7; possibly TRBD1 for D (8 bases). This CDR3 is built from 15 residues. The ends were cut back, 6 bases at V and 1 base at J, with 16 bases in the middle. Germline assignment: CDR1 SNHLY and CDR2 FYNNEI. The CDR3 DNA is TGTGCCAGCAGAGCCGACAGGGGAGGGTCCTACGAGCAGTACTTC. This sequence encodes CASRADRGGSYEQYF.

V is TRBV19 and J is TRBJ1-4; TRBD1 is a possible D gene (6 bases). Germline CDR1 reads LNHDA; CDR2 reads SQIVND (reference sequence). The length of the CDR3 is 17 residues. The V gene lost 5 bases and the J gene lost 1 base, with 17 bases spanning the gap. The CDR3 DNA reads TGTGCCAGTAGTGACCACAGGGAACTTGGAACTAATGAAAAACTGTTTTTT. Protein product: CASSDHRELGTNEKLFF.

The CDR3 DNA sequence: TGCGCCAGCAGCCCACTAGCGGCCTCCTACAATGAGCAGTTCTTC. This translates into CASSPLAASYNEQFF. The chain has TRBV5-1 and TRBJ2-1, with 8 bases identical to TRBD2. The J segment lost 0 bases and the V segment lost 4 bases, leaving 3 bases of the junction unmatched. Germline V lookup: CDR1 SGHRS, CDR2 YFSETQ. The CDR3 extends over 15 amino acids.

The CDR3 bases are TGTGCCAGCACCCAACAGGGAGGGGAGGGTCAGCCCCAGCATTTT. Its protein product is CASTQQGGEGQPQHF. The chain links TRBV6-4 to TRBJ1-5; a weak D match, TRBD1 (6 bases). The CDR3 runs 15 residues. The germline V and J ends were trimmed by 7 bases and 6 bases, with 19 bases remaining between them. Germline CDR1 reads MRHNA; CDR2 reads SNTAGT.

This chain uses TRBV7-8 with TRBJ2-7; 9 bases align to TRBD1. The CDR3 contains 15 residues. The trim removed 3 bases at V and 6 bases at J, leaving 9 bases unmatched. The germline V gene encodes CDR1 SGHVS and CDR2 FQNEAQ. The CDR3 DNA follows: TGTGCCAGCAGCTTCCAGGACAGGGGATTCGGCGAGCAGTACTTC. It codes for CASSFQDRGFGEQYF.

The chain carries TRBV2 and TRBJ1-1; 7 bases line up with TRBD1. The CDR3 is 12 residues long. CDR1 SNHLY and CDR2 FYNNEI come from the germline V gene. Trimming removed 4 bases from V and 11 bases from J; junction bases left unmatched: 7. The CDR3 region has the DNA TGTGCCAGCAGTGGACAGGGTGTTGTGGCTTTCTTT. Translation: CASSGQGVVAFF.

The rearrangement links TRBV6-1 to TRBJ2-6; a possible D gene is TRBD1 (6 bases). The CDR3 is made up of 15 amino acids. Per germline, CDR1 MNHNS and CDR2 SASEGT. The germline V and J ends were trimmed by 4 bases and 12 bases, with 19 bases remaining between them. The CDR3 DNA is TGTGCCAGCAGTGCCACGTCAGGGGTACCGACCGTCCTGACTTTC. This gives the protein CASSATSGVPTVLTF.

The chain uses TRBV5-1 and TRBJ1-3; D unclear. CDR1 and CDR2 (germline): SGHRS, YFSETQ. The CDR3 is 15 residues long. Trimming left V 3 bases short and J 2 bases short, with 12 bases between. CDR3: CASSSDMLPGNTIYF. DNA of the CDR3: TGCGCCAGCAGCTCCGACATGTTGCCTGGAAACACCATATATTTT.

This clone was recorded a few times. V is TRBV7-9 and J is TRBJ1-4; TRBD1 agrees at 9 bases. The germline CDR1 and CDR2 sequences are SEHNR and FQNEAQ (reference sequence). V was pared by 4 bases and J by 10 bases, with 7 bases of the junction left unmatched. The CDR3 spans 14 residues. The DNA for the CDR3 is TGTGCCAGCAGCTGGGGGACAGGGAGTGGAAAACTGTTTTTT. It codes for CASSWGTGSGKLFF.

The genes are TRBV19 and TRBJ2-6; possibly TRBD1 for D (5 bases). This CDR3 is built from 16 residues. V gave up 0 bases and J gave up 2 bases, with 8 bases separating them. CDR1 is LNHDA and CDR2 is SQIVND in the germline V gene (reference sequence). For the CDR3, the DNA is TGTGCCAGTAGTATAGACAGGGTGGCTGGGGCCAACGTCCTGACTTTC. It is translated as CASSIDRVAGANVLTF. Based on the CDR3 plus reference TRBV19 and TRBJ2-6, the full variable domain is DGGITQSPKYLFRKEGQNVTLSCEQNLNHDAMYWYRQDPGQGLRLIYYSQIVNDFQKGDIAEGYSVSREKKESFPLTVTSAQKNPTAFYLCASSIDRVAGANVLTFGAGSRLTVL.

The V gene is TRBV5-5, the J gene TRBJ2-3; no clear D gene. The germline gives CDR1 SGHKS, CDR2 YYEKEE (reference sequence). Trimming left V 0 bases short and J 6 bases short, with 11 bases between. The CDR3 has 14 amino acids. In DNA, the CDR3 is TGTGCCAGCAGCTTGGGCCCTCGCGCGGATACGCAGTATTTT. Its translation is CASSLGPRADTQYF.

The V call is TRBV5-6, the J call TRBJ2-1; the match to TRBD2 covers 10 bases. This CDR3 contains 15 residues. V was pared by 4 bases and J by 5 bases, with 6 bases of the junction left unmatched. Germline-derived CDR1 and CDR2 are SGHDT and YYEEEE. DNA of the CDR3: TGTGCCAGCAGCCGAGCGGGAGGGCAGGACAATGAGCAGTTCTTC. It codes for CASSRAGGQDNEQFF.

The chain recombines TRBV19 with TRBJ2-2; TRBD2 matches at 9 bases. Germline V lookup: CDR1 LNHDA, CDR2 SQIVND (reference sequence). The junction had 11 bases not matched to a gene; V was cut back by 10 bases and J by 5 bases. The CDR3 is made up of 15 amino acids. In nucleotides, the CDR3 is TGTGCCACCCACGATGTTGCGGGGGGGACCGGGGAGCTGTTTTTT. Translation gives CATHDVAGGTGELFF.

This clone was picked up one time. V gene TRBV6-5 combines with J gene TRBJ2-1, with TRBD2 matching over 11 bases. Germline V gene data show CDR1 as MNHEY and CDR2 as SVGAGI. There are 14 residues in the CDR3. The V gene end was trimmed by 5 bases and the J gene end by 9 bases; junction bases not matched to a gene: 6. The CDR3 DNA reads TGTGCCAGCAGTCAGGTACTAGCGGGAGTTGAGCAGTTCTTC. Residues: CASSQVLAGVEQFF.

The CDR3 sequence: CASSLRQGPYEQYF. DNA for the CDR3: TGTGCCAGCAGCCTAAGACAGGGTCCCTACGAGCAGTACTTC. V gene TRBV5-4 combines with J gene TRBJ2-7; 7 positions match TRBD1. The CDR3 length is 14 residues. Losses at the gene ends were 4 bases for V and 2 bases for J; bases not matched to a gene: 6. CDR1 is SGHNT, CDR2 YYREEE, per germline (reference sequence). Together with reference TRBV5-4 and TRBJ2-7, the CDR3 gives the full variable domain: ETGVTQSPTHLIKTRGQQVTLRCSSQSGHNTVSWYQQALGQGPQFIFQYYREEENGRGNFPPRFSGLQFPNYSSELNVNALELDDSALYLCASSLRQGPYEQYFGPGTRLTVT.

This clone was counted a single time. The gene calls are TRBV10-1 and TRBJ2-7; weak D call: TRBD1 (6 bases). This CDR3 is 17 amino acids long. The V and J ends lost 5 bases and 3 bases respectively, with 23 bases between them. Germline assignment: CDR1 WNHNN and CDR2 SYGVQD (reference sequence). CDR3 DNA: TGCGCCAGCAGTAAATCCGAGGGGGTTAGTAGGATCTACGAGCAGTACTTC. The encoded protein is CASSKSEGVSRIYEQYF.

This chain links TRBV2 with TRBJ2-5; the D is unclear. The CDR3 length is 12 residues. The germline CDR1 and CDR2 sequences are SNHLY and FYNNEI. Trimming stripped 7 bases from V and 5 bases from J, with 11 bases between. The CDR3 coding sequence is TGTGCCAGCATCGACGACATCGAGACCCAGTACTTC. This codes for CASIDDIETQYF.

The chain has TRBV28 and TRBJ1-1, with D tentatively TRBD1 (6 bases). Trimming pared 2 bases from V and 11 bases from J, leaving 18 bases between. The CDR3 runs 14 residues. Germline V CDR1 and CDR2: MDHEN, SYDVKM. The CDR3 reads CASSLIGPGAAAFF. The DNA of the CDR3 is TGTGCCAGCAGTTTAATCGGTCCAGGGGCGGCGGCTTTCTTT.

The rearrangement links TRBV9 to TRBJ1-5; D call uncertain. The CDR3 spans 15 residues. Trimming stripped 0 bases from V and 0 bases from J, with 7 bases between. The germline gives CDR1 SGDLS, CDR2 YYNGEE. The CDR3: CASSVDGYSNQPQHF. The CDR3, as DNA: TGTGCCAGCAGCGTAGACGGCTATAGCAATCAGCCCCAGCATTTT.